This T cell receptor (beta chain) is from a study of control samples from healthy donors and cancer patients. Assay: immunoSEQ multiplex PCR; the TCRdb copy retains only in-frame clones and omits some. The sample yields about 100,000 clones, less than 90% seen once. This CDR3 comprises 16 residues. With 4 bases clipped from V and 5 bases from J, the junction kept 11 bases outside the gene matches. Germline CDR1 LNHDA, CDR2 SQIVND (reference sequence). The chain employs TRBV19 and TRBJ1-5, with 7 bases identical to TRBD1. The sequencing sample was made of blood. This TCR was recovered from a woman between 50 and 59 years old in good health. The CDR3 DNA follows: TGTGCCAGTAGTAACCCCCGACAGGGTCAAGATCAGCCCCAGCATTTT. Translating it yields CASSNPRQGQDQPQHF.